This record concerns one T cell receptor beta chain sequence. The specificity of this receptor is unknown. The record has no base qualities; no much larger clone is one base away. Compared with germline, V lacks 5 bases and J lacks 2 bases; bases without a gene match: 15. The CDR3 holds 19 amino acids from the cysteine to the phenylalanine. Only CDR3 DNA is held: 57 bases, read in frame from base 1. The time point label, as the study defines it: longitudinal time-point 3. For the unsorted PBMC libraries, 2 million PBMCs were stored in RNAlater at -80 degrees C until RNA extraction and were used to generate the libraries. Multiple sclerosis patients were enrolled in a US clinical protocol evaluating disease progression by magnetic resonance imaging. Peripheral blood was subjected to Ficoll-Hypaque density gradient centrifugation to isolate PBMCs, which were then cryopreserved in liquid nitrogen. These data belong to a study of neurological immune-mediated disorders (dated by TCRdb to the late 2010s). Study-level background: Among the roughly 34 multiple sclerosis patients, approximately 30 had relapsing-remitting MS and 3 had secondary progressive MS. Peripheral blood TCR-beta repertoires from HTLV-I-associated myelopathy (HAM/TSP) patients, multiple sclerosis patients and healthy controls were compared by UMI-based sequencing. The cohort comprised 68 subjects: some 15 HAM/TSP patients, 35 or so multiple sclerosis patients and around 20 healthy controls. Each longitudinal HAM/TSP and healthy donor was sampled at 3 time-points spaced at 3-40 month intervals. The approximately 100 TCR-beta libraries included longitudinal samples, technical triplicates and paired sorted CD4+ and CD8+ T-cell subsets alongside PBMC samples.

Findings and caveats that apply to the study as a whole: The highest TCR clonal expansion was observed in HAM/TSP patients, whereas the lowest was observed in MS patients, even when compared with healthy controls. Phylogenetic analysis grouped repertoires from 18 of 34 MS patients into a cluster of related CDR3 sequences, suggesting a possible repertoire-level signature. Expanded clones from different subjects shared no identical CDR3 amino acid sequences, which suggests that TCR-beta repertoires were private in all groups. The MS cluster showed no association with clinical or MRI features, and the authors stated that larger cohorts are needed.

To synthesize cDNA, template-switch 5'RACE was performed with a primer carrying a 10-nucleotide random unique molecular identifier so that each TCR transcript was tagged. Each sequencing run produced over 190 million TCR-beta sequences covering 15-18 subjects. The RNeasy kit was used to extract total RNA. The KAPA Real-time Library Amplification kit was used to amplify TCR-beta VDJ regions with primers targeting the TCR constant region and the 5'RACE anchor. A first PCR added sample indexes and Illumina adaptors, after which a second PCR increased the library yield. After purification with Ampure beads, the TCR product of roughly 650 bp was size-selected on a 2% E-gel SizeSelection system. Library quality was checked on a Bioanalyzer, concentration was measured with Qubit, and libraries were quantified with the Kapa Library Quantification kit before pooling. An Illumina HiSeq 2500 was used to sequence the libraries paired-end at 2 x 150 bp. To increase sequence diversity, roughly 24-32% phiX was spiked into each library pool. Turning to the authors' computational methods: The UMI-based MiGEC pipeline processed quality-filtered reads and removed over 80% of raw TCR sequences during error correction. VDJ genes were aligned to IMGT germline references, and clonotypes were defined by unique CDR3 amino acid sequence plus V-J genes. Clonal expansion, Shannon diversity and CDR3 relatedness were evaluated with VDJtools (CalcPairwiseDistances, ClusterSamples), while phylogenetic trees were built in CLCbio workbench. Expanded clones were defined as having at least 8 unique UMIs, based on coefficient-of-variation modelling across technical triplicates. TCRdb reprocessing: public reads trimmed at Q25 with fastp, clones called with MiXCR, in-frame beta chains kept. One record per CDR3 amino acid sequence lists the most common genes and DNA. The V and J calls were determined by TCRdb, not by the authors. This sample is represented by some 89,000 distinct CDR3 sequences; approximately 4.3% of them were singletons. About 5.7% of the sample lies in the top ten.

Recombination joined TRBV12-3 or TRBV12-4 with TRBJ2-1; 10 bases in the middle match TRBD1. The sequence derives from a woman aged 55-75 years with multiple sclerosis. Sample: PBMCs. The CDR3 amino acid sequence is: CASSLQNRDRGDPYNEQFF. The nucleotides are TGTGCCAGCAGTCTACAGAACCGGGACAGGGGAGACCCCTACAATGAGCAGTTCTTC.